This T cell receptor beta chain was captured in a study of OX40 agonist ivuxolimab in advanced cancers. About the investigation overall: Ivuxolimab was an agonistic, fully human IgG2 monoclonal antibody directed against OX40 (CD134), a costimulatory receptor. Prior anti-PD-1, anti-PD-L1 or anti-CTLA-4 therapy was permitted, and 40% of dose-escalation patients had received checkpoint inhibitors. The paper covers the monotherapy dose-escalation part of the phase I ivuxolimab trial, which included N of about 50 patients. In the dose-escalation cohort, roughly four fifths of patients were male, and the mean age was around 60 years, with a range of 23 to 79. Of the approximately 50 dose-escalation patients, hepatocellular carcinoma was present in approximately 20, melanoma in around 15, renal cell carcinoma in 9 and head and neck cancer in 9. The point of sequencing TCRbeta in the periphery was to test whether ivuxolimab changed TCR sequence diversity and drove clonal T-cell expansion. Partial responses occurred in three dose-escalation patients, of whom one had hepatocellular carcinoma and two had cutaneous melanoma. Intravenous ivuxolimab was administered to patients every 2 weeks at six dose levels: 0.01, 0.1, 0.3, 1.5, 3 and 10 mg/kg.

From a lookup of the germline V gene (reference sequence), CDR1 and CDR2 are MNHEY and SMNVEV. Spanning cysteine to phenylalanine, the CDR3 consists of 15 amino acids. Only CDR3 DNA remains: 45 bases, in frame from the first base. V lost 3 bases and J lost 3 bases, and the count of bases not matched to a germline gene is 7. Worth noting for this clone: Its antigen is unknown. The sample holds no much larger clone one base away, and base qualities are not on file.

Patients with autoimmune disease history or receiving systemic immunosuppression were excluded from the trial. Peripheral blood for TCR sequencing was collected from all dose cohorts at baseline, on cycle 4 day 1, and on cycle 7 day 1. The samples were drawn from a first-in-human, open-label, multicenter phase I dose-escalation trial of ivuxolimab. Adults with locally advanced or metastatic head and neck squamous cell, hepatocellular, melanoma or renal cell carcinoma were enrolled in the trial. Before TCR sequencing, CD4+ T cells and CD8+ T cells from peripheral blood were sorted into separate populations. Genomic DNA was isolated from the sorted cells so that the TCRbeta CDR3 region could be sequenced. The immunoSEQ Assay was used for sequencing of TCRbeta CDR3 regions. TCRdb holds this immuneACCESS table with in-frame rearrangements only. Some clones are missing; in checked studies, unresolved V genes explain under half, and the rest has no known cause. For this sample the table gives roughly 48,000 clones, of which approximately 90% were detected only once. The leading ten clones occupy 47% of the sample.

General findings and caveats noted by the study authors: After ivuxolimab, expanded clones were on average more numerous among CD8+ T cells than among CD4+ T cells. In the 0.1-3.0 mg/kg groups, partial responders were among the patients with the lowest normalized peripheral clonal expansion, particularly in CD8+ T cells. Antigen specificity was not determined for the clonally expanded peripheral T cells. At doses of 0.1 to 3.0 mg/kg, clonal expansion of both CD4+ and CD8+ T cells in blood was seen between baseline and week 6. Low levels of normalized T-cell clonal expansion were also seen in some patients who did not respond.

The chain uses TRBV27 and TRBJ2-7; TRBD1 agrees with 8 junctional bases. The sequence was obtained from an adult with an advanced solid tumor such as melanoma, head and neck, liver or kidney cancer. The material sequenced was CD4+ or CD8+ T cells sorted from blood, taken in a trial of the OX40 agonist ivuxolimab. In nucleotide form, the sequence is TGTGCCAGCAGTTTTGCAGGGGGCGCTTTCTACGAGCAGTACTTC. This codes for CASSFAGGAFYEQYF.